This T cell receptor beta chain stems from a study of blood T cell repertoires in COVID-19. On the study more broadly: Acute and convalescent COVID-19 samples came from the United States, Italy and Spain. T cells, B-cell-depleted T cells, or PBMCs provided the cDNA or gDNA that served as material.

Germline V lookup: CDR1 SGHVS, CDR2 FNYEAQ. This CDR3 comprises 17 residues. V was pared by 3 bases and J by 5 bases, with 14 bases of the junction left unmatched. Per the original methods: Scientists estimated how many nucleated cells there were by amplifying reference gene primers. This table comes from immunoSEQ multiplex PCR, and its TCRdb copy is limited to in-frame clones, with some not included. That table gives V, J and clone size, and the DNA gave D and trimming. The sample comprises a few hundred thousand clones, approximately 88% of which are singletons, and roughly 6.8% rests with the top ten. Enrollment of patients from Seattle took place during active infection, with longitudinal follow-up.

The clonotype originates from a woman in her 30s with COVID-19, enrolled during active disease. The sample comprised peripheral blood. The rearrangement links TRBV7-6 to TRBJ2-5, with TRBD2 matching 8 bases. CDR3 sequence reads: CASSFSAGGGVLETQYF. CDR3 coding DNA: TGTGCCAGCAGCTTTTCGGCCGGGGGGGGCGTGTTGGAGACCCAGTACTTC.